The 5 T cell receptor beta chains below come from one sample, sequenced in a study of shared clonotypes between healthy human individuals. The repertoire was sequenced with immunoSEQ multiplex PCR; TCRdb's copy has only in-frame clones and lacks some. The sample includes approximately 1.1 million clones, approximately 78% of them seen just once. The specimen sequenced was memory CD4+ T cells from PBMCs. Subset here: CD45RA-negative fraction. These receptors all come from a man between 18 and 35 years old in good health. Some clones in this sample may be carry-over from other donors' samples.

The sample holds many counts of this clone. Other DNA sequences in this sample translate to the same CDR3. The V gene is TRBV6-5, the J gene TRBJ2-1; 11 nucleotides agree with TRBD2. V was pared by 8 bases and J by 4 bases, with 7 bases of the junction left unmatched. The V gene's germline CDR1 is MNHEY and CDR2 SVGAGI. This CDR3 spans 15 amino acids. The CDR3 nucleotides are TGTGCCAGCCGGGGTTTAGCGGGAGGGTACAATGAGCAGTTCTTC. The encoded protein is CASRGLAGGYNEQFF.

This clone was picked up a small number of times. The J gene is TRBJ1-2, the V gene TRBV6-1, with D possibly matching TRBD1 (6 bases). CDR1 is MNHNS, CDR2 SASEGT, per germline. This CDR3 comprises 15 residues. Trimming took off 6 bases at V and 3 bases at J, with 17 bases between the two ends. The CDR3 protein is CASRRSGAQYYGYTF. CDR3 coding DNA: TGTGCCAGCAGGAGATCAGGGGCGCAGTACTATGGCTACACCTTC.

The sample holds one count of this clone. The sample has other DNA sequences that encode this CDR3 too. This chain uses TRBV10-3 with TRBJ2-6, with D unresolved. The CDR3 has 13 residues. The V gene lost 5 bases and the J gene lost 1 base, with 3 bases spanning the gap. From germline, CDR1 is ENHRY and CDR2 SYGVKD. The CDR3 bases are TGTGCCATCAGTCCTTCTGGGGCCAACGTCCTGACTTTC. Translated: CAISPSGANVLTF.

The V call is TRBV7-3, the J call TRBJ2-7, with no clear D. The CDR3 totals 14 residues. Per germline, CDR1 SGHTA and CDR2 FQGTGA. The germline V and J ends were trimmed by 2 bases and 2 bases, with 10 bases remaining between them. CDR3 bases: TGTGCCAGCAGCTTATTTGCTGGCACCTACGAGCAGTACTTC. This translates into CASSLFAGTYEQYF.

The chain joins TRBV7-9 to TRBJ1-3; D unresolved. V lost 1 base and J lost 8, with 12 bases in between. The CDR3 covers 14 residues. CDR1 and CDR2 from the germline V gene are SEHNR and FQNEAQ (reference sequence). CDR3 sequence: CASSLGNGRDTIYF. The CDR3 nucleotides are TGTGCCAGCAGCTTAGGAAACGGGAGGGACACCATATATTTT.